The present entry profiles one TCR beta chain with its context. These data come from a study of beta chain features in type 1 diabetes. Stem cell-like memory, regulatory, central memory and naive CD4+ cells were sorted via CD45RO/CCR7/CD25/CD127/CD95/CD27. Of the isolated RNA, all was reverse transcribed, and so the sequenced material was expressed TCRB transcripts. Only in-frame clones appear in the TCRdb table, and some are missing; sequencing was by immunoSEQ multiplex PCR. The sample consists of hundreds of thousands of clones, around 15% of them appearing once. Sample: naive CD4+ T cells from blood. The sequence derives from a man between 18 and 29 years old in good health.

The CDR3 here is CASSQGVFSTDTQYF. In DNA, the CDR3 is TGTGCCAGCTCTCAGGGGGTATTTAGCACAGATACGCAGTATTTT. J is TRBJ2-3 and V is TRBV27, with TRBD1 identical over 7 bases. CDR3 size: 15 residues. Germline V gene lookup returns CDR1 MNHEY and CDR2 SMNVEV (reference sequence). V was pared by 8 bases and J by 0 bases, with 8 bases of the junction left unmatched.